This is a list of T cell receptor beta chains from one sample in a study of regulatory T cells in long-lasting Graves disease. TCRdb independently ran MiXCR on the multiplex PCR reads; one entry per CDR3 protein. The table lists about 660,000 distinct CDR3 sequences, about 32% of them singletons. The material sequenced was peripheral blood mononuclear cells (PBMCs), taken when the disease was refractory, from a patient treated with antithyroid drugs. The receptors originated from a female donor with Graves disease. CDR3s leave out the opening cysteine and the closing phenylalanine or tryptophan. The order of the fields is CDR3 protein, V gene.

CDR3aa: ASSYRQDQPQH
v_gene: TRBV13

CDR3aa: ASSQESFALLSGANVLT
v_gene: TRBV4-2

CDR3aa: ASSPSLANYGYT
v_gene: TRBV7-9

CDR3aa: ASSVTGTYGYT
v_gene: TRBV5-1

CDR3aa: ASRPARGGEQY
v_gene: TRBV28

CDR3aa: ASSVGGPGNYGYT
v_gene: TRBV9

CDR3aa: ASSLEQGVGEQY
v_gene: TRBV7-2

CDR3aa: ASSFGLAFSYNEQF
v_gene: TRBV12-3/TRBV12-4

CDR3aa: ASTWGSGQETQY
v_gene: TRBV7-2

CDR3aa: ASTPHRGDRDIQY
v_gene: TRBV5-4

CDR3aa: SAGAGRGLYEQY
v_gene: TRBV20-1

CDR3aa: ASSYKVWAIEAF
v_gene: TRBV6-2/TRBV6-3

CDR3aa: ASSPKTDRNSPLH
v_gene: TRBV5-1

CDR3aa: SAPVRPAETQY
v_gene: TRBV20-1

CDR3aa: AGSYDRDYGYT
v_gene: TRBV6-5

CDR3aa: ASSSRVKTSGRGDTGELF
v_gene: TRBV7-3

CDR3aa: ASSQDRSQPQH
v_gene: TRBV3-1

CDR3aa: ASSPDRAKTGELF
v_gene: TRBV18

CDR3aa: ASSYSMPRVSYEQY
v_gene: TRBV6-2/TRBV6-3

CDR3aa: SAKHVGTSGIYEQY
v_gene: TRBV20-1

CDR3aa: ACWTDDYT
v_gene: TRBV6-2/TRBV6-3

CDR3aa: ASTGASEKLF
v_gene: TRBV2

CDR3aa: SAPRRKGGLVETQY
v_gene: TRBV20-1

CDR3aa: ASSPRTTSATEQY
v_gene: TRBV9

CDR3aa: ASSAATRWNTEAF
v_gene: TRBV19

CDR3aa: ASRLAIEQY
v_gene: TRBV6-2/TRBV6-3

CDR3aa: ASSVSGSLYEQY
v_gene: TRBV7-9

CDR3aa: ASSLIGGGTDTQY
v_gene: TRBV7-3

CDR3aa: ATSWTGAPSTEAF
v_gene: TRBV15

CDR3aa: ASSSSGSLGGEQF
v_gene: TRBV2

CDR3aa: ASKQGHSGNTIY
v_gene: TRBV2

CDR3aa: ASTLVGAWETQY
v_gene: TRBV7-2

CDR3aa: ASSLGAQDTQY
v_gene: TRBV7-7

CDR3aa: SADRGDEQY
v_gene: TRBV20-1

CDR3aa: ASSTSPDRGTEAF
v_gene: TRBV9

CDR3aa: ASSVGGTGDYGYT
v_gene: TRBV9

CDR3aa: ASGTGFTEAF
v_gene: TRBV12-5

CDR3aa: SARPRIGSSYNSPLH
v_gene: TRBV20-1

CDR3aa: ASSLGLGFDTEAF
v_gene: TRBV12-3/TRBV12-4

CDR3aa: ASSYSIRLGDRMDGYT
v_gene: TRBV6-8

CDR3aa: ASSPGGIGSTDTQY
v_gene: TRBV6-2/TRBV6-3

CDR3aa: SAGESSGIKETQY
v_gene: TRBV20-1

CDR3aa: ASSTPGSLNQPQH
v_gene: TRBV19

CDR3aa: ASSEGLAGTGVSYEQY
v_gene: TRBV6-2/TRBV6-3